The 20 T cell receptor beta chains given below trace back to one sample, sequenced in a study of CD8 T cell repertoires and HIV-1 epitope variants. What these receptors recognize is not known. The method was immunoSEQ multiplex PCR; TCRdb's version includes in-frame clones alone and lacks a portion of them. This table holds about 5,100 clones, about 70% found once. Specimen: cultured CD8+ T cells derived from PBMCs. The receptors were gathered from a male donor with HIV.

The rearrangement links TRBV28 to TRBJ2-1; TRBD2 might be the D (6 bases). Trimming removed 3 bases from V and 9 bases from J, with 12 bases in between. CDR1 and CDR2 (germline): MDHEN, SYDVKM. The CDR3 is 13 residues long. This chain's CDR3 is CASSFLTSFEQFF. The CDR3 DNA reads TGTGCCAGCAGTTTCCTCACTAGCTTTGAGCAGTTCTTC.

This sequence joins TRBV21-1 and TRBJ1-1; the table's D call, TRBD1, has no DNA check behind it. TRBV21-1 is classified as a pseudogene. This CDR3 contains 21 residues. This CDR3 reads CASRIQRRGQVPSRANTEAFF. CDR3 bases: TGTGCCAGCAGGATACAAAGGAGGGGACAGGTGCCATCCAGAGCGAACACTGAAGCTTTCTTT.

The chain couples TRBV4-2 to TRBJ1-3; no clear D gene. The CDR3 runs to 17 residues. Per germline, CDR1 LGHNA and CDR2 YNFKEQ. V lost 1 base, J lost 0 bases, and 13 bases lay in between. CDR3 in amino acids: CASSQGGVSLSGNTIYF. In DNA, the CDR3 is TGTGCCAGCAGCCAAGGTGGGGTCAGTCTCTCTGGAAACACCATATATTTT.

The chain recombines TRBV27 with TRBJ2-7; D is possibly TRBD1 (6 bases). CDR1 and CDR2 (germline): MNHEY, SMNVEV (reference sequence). This CDR3 region has 12 residues. Trimming removed 6 bases from V and 2 bases from J, with 8 bases in between. CDR3 DNA sequence: TGTGCCAGCAGCCAGGGGCCCTACGAGCAGTACTTC. This codes for CASSQGPYEQYF.

This chain joins TRBV5-8 and TRBJ2-1; 7 positions agree with TRBD2. The ends lost 4 bases at V and 6 bases at J; junction bases unmatched: 13. Germline assignment: CDR1 SGHTS and CDR2 YDEGEE. The length of the CDR3 is 16 residues. The CDR3 protein is CASSESPGLGLNEQFF. CDR3 bases: TGTGCCAGCAGCGAGAGCCCTGGACTAGGGCTCAATGAGCAGTTCTTC. The full variable domain, in which reference TRBV5-8 and TRBJ2-1 provide the parts outside the CDR3, is EAGVTQSPTHLIKTRGQQATLRCSPISGHTSVYWYQQALGLGLQFLLWYDEGEERNRGNFPPRFSGRQFPNYSSELNVNALELEDSALYLCASSESPGLGLNEQFFGPGTRLTVL.

This clone was seen only a few times. The rearrangement links TRBV30 to TRBJ1-5, with D perhaps TRBD1 (5 bases). The germline V gene has CDR1 GTSNPN and CDR2 SVGIG (reference sequence). The CDR3 length is 14 residues. Trimming took 0 bases from V and 6 from J, leaving 12 bases between them. Here the CDR3 reads CAWSVIGTGQPQHF. The CDR3 DNA reads TGTGCCTGGAGTGTAATAGGGACGGGTCAGCCCCAGCATTTT.

This chain connects TRBV6-5 to TRBJ2-1, with D perhaps TRBD2 (5 bases). Germline CDR1 MNHEY, CDR2 SVGAGI. Trimming left V 2 bases short and J 7 bases short, with 6 bases between. The CDR3 runs to 12 residues. CDR3 sequence reads: CASSYTGNEQFF. CDR3 DNA sequence: TGTGCCAGCAGTTACACGGGGAATGAGCAGTTCTTC.

The rearrangement uses TRBV12-2 and TRBJ2-1; TRBD2, the table's D call, lacks a check against the DNA. TRBV12-2 is shown as a pseudogene. CDR3 length: 16 amino acids. This CDR3 reads CASRLAPGLEQNEQFF. CDR3 bases: TGTGCAAGTCGCTTAGCGCCGGGACTAGAACAAAATGAGCAGTTCTTC.

The chain uses TRBV28 and TRBJ1-1, with 7 bases matching TRBD1. The CDR3 totals 13 residues. Germline loops: CDR1 MDHEN, CDR2 SYDVKM. Trimming took 2 bases from V and 5 from J; bases not matched to a gene: 2. CDR3 sequence: CASSLEGATEAFF. Written as DNA, the CDR3 is TGTGCCAGCAGTTTAGAGGGGGCAACTGAAGCTTTCTTT.

This sequence joins TRBV7-9 and TRBJ2-7; 9 bases fit TRBD2. This CDR3 is built from 12 residues. Unmatched junction bases numbered 2, after V lost 5 bases and J lost 6 bases. Per germline, CDR1 SEHNR and CDR2 FQNEAQ (reference sequence). The CDR3: CASSQAGGEQYF. DNA of the CDR3: TGTGCCAGCAGCCAAGCGGGGGGCGAGCAGTACTTC.

V and J are TRBV7-2 and TRBJ1-1; maybe TRBD1 (6 bases). CDR1 is SGHTA, CDR2 FQGNSA, per germline. The V end was cut by 8 bases, the J end by 0 bases, with 16 bases between. CDR3 length: 15 residues. The chain's CDR3 is CASEGGTLMNTEAFF. DNA of the CDR3: TGTGCCAGCGAGGGGGGGACACTAATGAACACTGAAGCTTTCTTT.

This clone was recorded once. The V and J genes are TRBV7-6 and TRBJ2-2; 8 nucleotides match TRBD2. From germline, CDR1 is SGHVS and CDR2 FNYEAQ. V lost 2 bases to trimming and J lost 1 base; unmatched junction nucleotides: 9. The CDR3 consists of 18 residues. The CDR3 DNA reads as TGTGCCAGCAGCTTATGGGCCGGCGGGAGGCTGAACACCGGGGAGCTGTTTTTT. It is translated as CASSLWAGGRLNTGELFF.

The V gene is TRBV27, the J gene TRBJ2-5; D assignment may be TRBD1 or TRBD2 (6 bases each). V lost 4 bases and J 5 bases, leaving 26 bases between the germline ends. Germline V gene sequence: CDR1 MNHEY, CDR2 SMNVEV (reference sequence). The CDR3 loop spans 18 amino acids. In DNA, the CDR3 is TGTGCCAGCAGTTCGAGGTCCTTCCGCGGCAGGGGAGGTGAGACCCAGTACTTC. Its protein product is CASSSRSFRGRGGETQYF.

The V call is TRBV19, the J call TRBJ1-5; D remains unclear. The CDR3 length is 14 residues. The V gene lost 8 bases and the J gene lost 7 bases, with 18 bases spanning the gap. Germline CDR1 and CDR2: LNHDA and SQIVND (reference sequence). The CDR3 DNA reads TGTGCCAGTCTCCGAGCCGGATTCGAACAGCCCCAGCATTTT. Protein sequence: CASLRAGFEQPQHF.

V and J are TRBV4-3 and TRBJ1-2; the D is unclear. Germline values: CDR1 LGHNA, CDR2 YSLEER. The CDR3 is 16 residues long. V dropped 4 bases and J dropped 4 bases, with 19 bases sitting between them. CDR3: CASSPEIDRATYGYTF. Written as DNA, the CDR3 is TGCGCCAGCAGCCCAGAGATCGACCGGGCTACCTATGGCTACACCTTC.

The rearrangement links TRBV2 to TRBJ2-2, with no clear D. The CDR3 totals 16 residues. The V gene's germline CDR1 is SNHLY and CDR2 FYNNEI. V gave up 2 bases and J gave up 0 bases, with 10 bases separating them. The CDR3 sequence: CASSEWAGTNTGELFF. CDR3 DNA sequence: TGTGCCAGCAGTGAATGGGCAGGAACGAACACCGGGGAGCTGTTTTTT. Combining the CDR3 with reference TRBV2 and TRBJ2-2 gives the whole variable domain EPEVTQTPSHQVTQMGQEVILRCVPISNHLYFYWYRQILGQKVEFLVSFYNNEISEKSEIFDDQFSVERPDGSNFTLKIRSTKLEDSAMYFCASSEWAGTNTGELFFGEGSRLTVL.

Only one count was recorded for this clone. This rearrangement joins TRBV5-6 to TRBJ2-7; D possibly corresponds to TRBD1 (6 bases). The CDR3 extends over 14 amino acids. V was trimmed by 4 bases and J by 0 bases, leaving 11 bases between them. Germline-derived CDR1 and CDR2 are SGHDT and YYEEEE. The CDR3 DNA reads TGTGCCAGCAGCCTACAGGGAATCTCCTACGAGCAGTACTTC. Residues: CASSLQGISYEQYF.

This chain uses TRBV6-6 with TRBJ2-5; 8 nucleotides agree with TRBD1. Trimming took 5 bases from V and 2 from J; bases not matched to a gene: 4. CDR3 size: 14 residues. Germline V lookup: CDR1 MNHNY, CDR2 SVGAGI (reference sequence). As DNA, the CDR3 is TGTGCCAGCAGTAATAGACAGGGGCAAGAGACCCAGTACTTC. Translated, it gives CASSNRQGQETQYF.

This chain uses TRBV19 with TRBJ2-7; the D call may be TRBD1 or TRBD2 (6 bases each). CDR3 length: 13 residues. Looked up from germline, CDR1 is LNHDA and CDR2 is SQIVND (reference sequence). V dropped 8 bases and J dropped 0 bases, with 11 bases sitting between them. The CDR3 region is CASGPGASYEQYF. CDR3 nucleotide sequence: TGTGCCAGTGGACCGGGGGCCTCCTACGAGCAGTACTTC.

V gene TRBV7-3 combines with J gene TRBJ2-2; a weak D match, TRBD1 (6 bases). V was cut by 2 bases and J by 0 bases, with 7 bases left in between. The germline V gene encodes CDR1 SGHTA and CDR2 FQGTGA. The CDR3 runs to 15 residues. The CDR3 loop is CASSLQGTNTGELFF. CDR3 bases: TGTGCCAGCAGCTTACAGGGGACGAACACCGGGGAGCTGTTTTTT.